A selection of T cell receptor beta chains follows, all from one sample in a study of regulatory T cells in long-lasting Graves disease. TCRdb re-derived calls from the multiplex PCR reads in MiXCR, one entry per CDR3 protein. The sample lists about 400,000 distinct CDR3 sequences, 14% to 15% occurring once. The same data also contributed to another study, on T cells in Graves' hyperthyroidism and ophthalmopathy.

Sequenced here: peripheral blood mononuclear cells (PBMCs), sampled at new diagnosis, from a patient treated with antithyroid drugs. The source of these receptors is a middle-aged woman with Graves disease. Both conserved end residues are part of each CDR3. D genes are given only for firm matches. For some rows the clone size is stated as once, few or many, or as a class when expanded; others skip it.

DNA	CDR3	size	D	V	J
TGTGCCAGCACCCGTCAGGGACAGCAAGAGACCCAGTACTTC	CASTRQGQQETQYF	many	TRBD1	TRBV18	TRBJ2-5
TGCGCCAGCAGCTTGCCAGGGCCCACCGGGGAGCTGTTTTTT	CASSLPGPTGELFF	-	-	TRBV5-1	TRBJ2-2
TGCAGCGTTGCAGGGAATGAGCAGTTCTTC	CSVAGNEQFF	many	-	TRBV29-1	TRBJ2-1
TGTGCCAGCAGTCATCGACAGGGCGGCGAGCAGTACTTC	CASSHRQGGEQYF	many	TRBD1	TRBV14	TRBJ2-7
TGTGCCAGCAGCTTAGACCCTAGCGGGAGTTCTGAGGCGCAGTTCTTC	CASSLDPSGSSEAQFF	few	TRBD2	TRBV7-6	TRBJ2-1
TGTGCCAGCAGCAACCGTGCAGGGCCGGAGTGGGAGCTGTTTTTT	CASSNRAGPEWELFF	few	-	TRBV7-9	TRBJ2-2
TGTGCCAGCAACCCCTGGGGGTTGGCAGGGGGGGGGGTATTGAATGAGCAGTTCTTC	CASNPWGLAGGGVLNEQFF	many	-	TRBV2	TRBJ2-1
TGCAGTGCCGGGACAGGGCCTCTGGGGCAGCCCCAGCATTTT	CSAGTGPLGQPQHF	-	TRBD1	TRBV20-1	TRBJ1-5
TGTGCAAGCGGCGGGCGTAGCTCCTACAATGAGCAGTTCTTC	CASGGRSSYNEQFF	-	-	TRBV12-3/TRBV12-4	TRBJ2-1
TGCGCCAGCGCGTGGCCGGAGGCGAACACTGAAGCTTTCTTT	CASAWPEANTEAFF	many	-	TRBV10-2	TRBJ1-1
TGTGCCAGCACTGAGGGCCAGCGAGGGACCCAGTACTTC	CASTEGQRGTQYF	-	-	TRBV2	TRBJ2-5
TGTGCCAGCAGTCCCGGACAGGGGAAAGCAGATACGCAGTATTTT	CASSPGQGKADTQYF	many	TRBD1	TRBV13	TRBJ2-3
TGTGCCAGCAGTTACTCGGGCGGACCCTACGAGCAGTACTTC	CASSYSGGPYEQYF	many	-	TRBV6-2/TRBV6-3	TRBJ2-7
TGTGCCAGCAGTGGACACCAGGTGGGGTCGGGGGGGTACAATGAGCAGTTCTTC	CASSGHQVGSGGYNEQFF	many	TRBD2	TRBV27	TRBJ2-1
TGTGCCAGCAGTTGGGCAAGAACTAATGAAAAACTGTTTTTT	CASSWARTNEKLFF	-	-	TRBV12-3/TRBV12-4	TRBJ1-4
TGTGCCAGCAGTCCCCTCCTCGGACAGGGGGACAAAAACATTCAGTACTTC	CASSPLLGQGDKNIQYF	many	TRBD1	TRBV27	TRBJ2-4
TGTGCCAGCAGCCTACTGACAGGAACTAATGAAAAACTGTTTTTT	CASSLLTGTNEKLFF	many	-	TRBV7-2	TRBJ1-4
TGTGCCAGCAGTTTAGAGGGTAGCGGGAGGGCCCGAGAGACCCAGTACTTC	CASSLEGSGRARETQYF	-	TRBD2	TRBV12-3/TRBV12-4	TRBJ2-5
TGTGCCAGCAGTTACCCGACTAGCCAGCCCTACAATGAGCAGTTCTTC	CASSYPTSQPYNEQFF	-	TRBD2	TRBV6-5	TRBJ2-1
TGTGCCAGCAGTTTATCCGGTAATAACTATGGCTACACCTTC	CASSLSGNNYGYTF	many	-	TRBV28	TRBJ1-2
TGTGCCATCAGTGAGCAGCGCAATGAGCAGTTCTTC	CAISEQRNEQFF	many	-	TRBV10-3	TRBJ2-1
TGTGCCAGCAGCTTAACCGGGACTAGTGCCACCGGGGAGCTGTTTTTT	CASSLTGTSATGELFF	few	TRBD2	TRBV7-2	TRBJ2-2
TGTGCCAGCAGTCAAGCATGGAATGAGCAGTTCTTC	CASSQAWNEQFF	many	-	TRBV27	TRBJ2-1